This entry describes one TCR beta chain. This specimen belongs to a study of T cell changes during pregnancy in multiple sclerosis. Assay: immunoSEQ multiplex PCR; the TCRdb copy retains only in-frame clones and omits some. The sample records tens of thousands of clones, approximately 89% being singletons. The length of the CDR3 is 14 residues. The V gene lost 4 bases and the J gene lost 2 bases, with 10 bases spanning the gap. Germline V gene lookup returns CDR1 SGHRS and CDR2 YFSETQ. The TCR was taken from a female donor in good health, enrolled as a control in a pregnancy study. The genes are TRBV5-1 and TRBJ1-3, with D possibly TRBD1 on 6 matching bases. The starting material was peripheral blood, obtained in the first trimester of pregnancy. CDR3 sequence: CASSRGTAGNTIYF. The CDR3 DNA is TGCGCCAGCAGCAGGGGGACCGCTGGAAACACCATATATTTT.